This T cell receptor beta chain was retrieved from a study of cytomegalovirus exposure and HLA in healthy donors. Study results and caveats: Among TCR beta chains, those listed as cytomegalovirus-associated numbered fewer than 200. One variant, a missense change in DCLRE1C, was linked in a later analysis to TCR beta V- and J-gene trimming.

About this clone: The antigen remains unidentified.

Germline V CDR1 and CDR2: SGDLS, YYNGEE. There are 15 residues in the CDR3. The V gene end was trimmed by 4 bases and the J gene end by 1 base; junction bases not matched to a gene: 6. Unrecorded immune exposure was likely among donors, who were nominally healthy when sampled. The PCR made use of 60 Vbeta and 13 Jbeta primers. Method: immunoSEQ multiplex PCR; TCRdb's copy keeps in-frame clones and lacks some. The sample holds fewer than 95,000 clones, 85% seen once. The chain is built from TRBV9 and TRBJ1-1; the match to TRBD1 covers 8 bases. The sequenced sample was PBMCs. This TCR came from a middle-aged man in good health and CMV-seropositive. The CDR3 spells CASSKEGTGNTEAFF. In nucleotides, the CDR3 is TGTGCCAGCAGCAAGGAGGGGACAGGGAACACTGAAGCTTTCTTT.